The 3 T cell receptor beta chains in this list originate from one sample, sequenced in a study of CD4 T cells in relation to SARS-CoV-2 and coronaviruses. The unexposed donors gave CD4+ T cells in about 2010-2019, prior to COVID-19. The cells were cultured for under twelve days before CD4+ T cells were isolated. Their antigens remain unidentified. This table comes from immunoSEQ multiplex PCR, and its TCRdb copy is limited to in-frame clones, with some not included. The data hold approximately 24,000 clones, with 65% to 80% observed a single time. The specimen sequenced was CD4+ T cells from PBMCs, cultured in vitro. The source of these receptors is a human donor in good health.

This clone appeared once. In DNA form, the CDR3 reads TGTGCCAGCAGCTTAGAGTCTGGGGCCAACGTCCTGACTTTC. Its translation: CASSLESGANVLTF. V usage is TRBV11-2 and J usage is TRBJ2-6; the D is unclear. This CDR3 has 14 amino acids. CDR1 and CDR2 from the germline V gene are SGHAT and FQNNGV. Trimming took 0 bases from V and 1 from J, leaving 1 base between them.

The V and J genes are TRBV11-2 and TRBJ2-5; D gene uncertain. CDR3 length equals 13 residues. Germline lookup yields CDR1 SGHAT and CDR2 FQNNGV. Trimming removed 1 base at V and 1 base at J, with 4 bases between. Here the CDR3 reads CASSLGSQETQYF. In DNA, the CDR3 is TGTGCCAGCAGCTTAGGCAGCCAAGAGACCCAGTACTTC.

The chain has TRBV11-3 and TRBJ2-3; D is uncertain. Looked up from germline, CDR1 is SGHNT and CDR2 is YENEEA. CDR3 length equals 14 residues. The V and J ends lost 1 base and 1 base respectively, with 6 bases between them. CDR3 sequence: CASSLGGGTDTQYF. Written as DNA, the CDR3 is TGTGCCAGCAGCTTAGGTGGGGGCACAGATACGCAGTATTTT.